The 27 T cell receptor beta chains listed next were all sequenced from one sample in a study of beta chain features in type 1 diabetes. General study points: Moderate yet significant TCRB CDR3 shortening was seen in Type 1 diabetes patients in all four CD4+ subsets.

The isolated RNA, all of it, was reverse transcribed, so expressed TCRB transcripts were what got sequenced. Sequencing was performed with immunoSEQ multiplex PCR; in TCRdb, only in-frame clones are kept and a portion is missing. The sample records 600,000 or so clones, 12% being singletons. These receptors' targets are unknown. The specimen sequenced was naive CD4+ T cells from blood. The source is a young man with type 1 diabetes.

V is TRBV10-2 and J is TRBJ1-2; TRBD1 matches at 8 bases. Losses at the gene ends were 8 bases for V and 4 bases for J; bases not matched to a gene: 3. Germline V CDR1 and CDR2: WSHSY, SAAADI. This CDR3 region has 12 residues. Here the CDR3 DNA reads TGCGCCAGCCGGACAGGGTTCTATGGCTACACCTTC. Residues: CASRTGFYGYTF.

This chain uses TRBV7-3 with TRBJ2-1; D gene ambiguous. V dropped 4 bases and J dropped 9 bases, with 16 bases sitting between them. The CDR3 covers 14 residues. In germline, CDR1 is SGHTA, CDR2 FQGTGA. The DNA for the CDR3 is TGTGCCAGCAGCTCCTTCGGCAGGTCCCTTGAGCAGTTCTTC. Translated: CASSSFGRSLEQFF.

This clone was seen more than once but under ten times. This rearrangement joins TRBV6-4 to TRBJ1-2, with D tentatively TRBD1 (5 bases). CDR3 size: 16 residues. The V gene's germline CDR1 is MRHNA and CDR2 SNTAGT. V was shortened by 0 bases and J by 0 bases, with 11 bases between the two germline ends. The CDR3 region has the DNA TGTGCCAGCAGTGACTCAGGACATTCCTCTAACTATGGCTACACCTTC. This sequence encodes CASSDSGHSSNYGYTF.

The V and J genes are TRBV9 and TRBJ2-3; possible D gene TRBD1, 6 bases. The V end was cut by 0 bases, the J end by 0 bases, with 11 bases between. This CDR3 spans 16 amino acids. The germline V gene encodes CDR1 SGDLS and CDR2 YYNGEE. CDR3 sequence: CASSVEGTHSTDTQYF. The CDR3 DNA sequence: TGTGCCAGCAGCGTAGAGGGGACACATAGCACAGATACGCAGTATTTT.

The chain links TRBV7-8 to TRBJ1-5; D might be TRBD1 (5 bases). Germline assignment: CDR1 SGHVS and CDR2 FQNEAQ. The CDR3 is 11 residues long. In DNA, the CDR3 is TGTGCTGCGGGGACTTATCAGCCCCAGCATTTT. Its protein is CAAGTYQPQHF.

The chain has TRBV11-1 and TRBJ1-5; D gene uncertain. Germline CDR1 is SGHAT and CDR2 is FQDESV (reference sequence). V was shortened by 5 bases and J by 3 bases, with 8 bases between the two germline ends. The CDR3 runs to 13 residues. The CDR3, as DNA: TGTGCCAGCAGCCTGGGGTACAATCAGCCCCAGCATTTT. It codes for CASSLGYNQPQHF. The full variable domain, with the rest looked up from reference TRBV11-1 and TRBJ1-5, is EAEVAQSPRYKITEKSQAVAFWCDPISGHATLYWYRQILGQGPELLVQFQDESVVDDSQLPKDRFSAERLKGVDSTLKIQPAELGDSAMYLCASSLGYNQPQHFGDGTRLSIL.

The rearrangement joins TRBV18 to TRBJ2-1; weak D call: TRBD1 (6 bases). Trimming removed 3 bases at V and 7 bases at J, with 16 bases between. The CDR3 is 15 residues long. CDR1 KGHSH and CDR2 LQKENI come from the germline V gene. The CDR3 nucleotides read TGTGCCAGCTCACCCTCGGAGACAGGTGGGAATGAGCAGTTCTTC. It encodes CASSPSETGGNEQFF.

V usage is TRBV30 and J usage is TRBJ2-7; no definite D call. This CDR3 contains 12 residues. Germline V gives CDR1 GTSNPN, CDR2 SVGIG (reference sequence). V dropped 4 bases and J dropped 3 bases, with 10 bases sitting between them. This CDR3 reads CAWKFTSYEQYF. Here the CDR3 DNA reads TGTGCCTGGAAATTTACCAGCTACGAGCAGTACTTC. Full variable domain (rest looked up from reference TRBV30 and TRBJ2-7): SQTIHQWPATLVQPVGSPLSLECTVEGTSNPNLYWYRQAAGRGLQLLFYSVGIGQISSEVPQNLSASRPQDRQFILSSKKLLLSDSGFYLCAWKFTSYEQYFGPGTRLTVT.

This clone was seen a handful of times. V usage is TRBV30 and J usage is TRBJ2-7; the match to TRBD2 covers 10 bases. V dropped 8 bases and J dropped 0; count of bases not matched to a gene: 4. CDR1 and CDR2 from the germline V gene are GTSNPN and SVGIG (reference sequence). The CDR3 has 13 amino acids. The DNA of the CDR3 is TGTGCCCTAAGGACTAGCGGCTCCTACGAGCAGTACTTC. This encodes CALRTSGSYEQYF. Together with reference TRBV30 and TRBJ2-7, the CDR3 gives the full variable domain: SQTIHQWPATLVQPVGSPLSLECTVEGTSNPNLYWYRQAAGRGLQLLFYSVGIGQISSEVPQNLSASRPQDRQFILSSKKLLLSDSGFYLCALRTSGSYEQYFGPGTRLTVT.

The J gene is TRBJ2-3, the V gene TRBV7-2, with 9 bases fitting TRBD2. The CDR3 is made up of 14 amino acids. Germline V CDR1 and CDR2: SGHTA, FQGNSA. V lost 4 bases to trimming and J lost 4 bases; unmatched junction nucleotides: 3. In DNA form, the CDR3 reads TGTGCCAGCAGCTGGCTAGCGGGGCCAGATACGCAGTATTTT. Translated, it gives CASSWLAGPDTQYF.

This rearrangement joins TRBV5-1 to TRBJ1-2, with D possibly matching TRBD1 (5 bases). V dropped 5 bases and J dropped 4 bases, with 15 bases sitting between them. The CDR3 runs 14 residues. CDR1 is SGHRS and CDR2 is YFSETQ in the germline V gene. Here the CDR3 DNA reads TGCGCCAGCAGGTTCGGGCAGGGCCCCTATGGCTACACCTTC. As protein: CASRFGQGPYGYTF. The full variable domain, rest sourced from reference TRBV5-1 and TRBJ1-2, is KAGVTQTPRYLIKTRGQQVTLSCSPISGHRSVSWYQQTPGQGLQFLFEYFSETQRNKGNFPGRFSGRQFSNSRSEMNVSTLELGDSALYLCASRFGQGPYGYTFGSGTRLTVV.

CDR3 residues: CASSPGAGGAKNIQYF. CDR3 coding DNA: TGCGCCAGCAGCCCCGGGGCCGGGGGGGCCAAAAACATTCAGTACTTC. The gene calls are TRBV10-2 and TRBJ2-4; TRBD2 matches at 7 bases. Germline V gene sequence: CDR1 WSHSY, CDR2 SAAADI. Losses at the gene ends were 6 bases for V and 1 base for J; bases not matched to a gene: 9. The CDR3 loop spans 16 amino acids.

This clone has more than one count but fewer than ten. The CDR3 spells CSARTGLGDNEQFF. CDR3 DNA sequence: TGCAGCGCCCGGACAGGGCTGGGTGACAATGAGCAGTTCTTC. V gene TRBV29-1 combines with J gene TRBJ2-1, with 8 bases aligning to TRBD1. CDR3 length equals 14 residues. With 7 bases clipped from V and 5 bases from J, the junction kept 10 bases outside the gene matches. Germline CDR1 and CDR2: SQVTM and ANQGSEA.

V and J are TRBV7-2 and TRBJ2-7; D is unresolved. V was clipped by 5 bases and J by 0 bases, with 11 bases between them. The CDR3 is made up of 14 amino acids. The germline V gene has CDR1 SGHTA and CDR2 FQGNSA. The CDR3 nucleotides read TGTGCCAGCAGCCCCTCTCAGAGCTCCTACGAGCAGTACTTC. The encoded protein is CASSPSQSSYEQYF.

This clone was seen a few times. The CDR3 coding sequence is TGTGCCACCAGATGGCCGGGACAAGGGTACAATGAGCAGTTCTTC. It is translated as CATRWPGQGYNEQFF. The chain is built from TRBV6-6 and TRBJ2-1, with D possibly matching TRBD1 (6 bases). Germline V gives CDR1 MNHNY, CDR2 SVGAGI (reference sequence). The CDR3 is 15 residues long. Between the trimmed V and J ends, which lost 10 bases and 4 bases, there was a span of 20 bases.

The V call is TRBV11-3, the J call TRBJ2-3; D remains unclear. CDR1 and CDR2 from the germline V gene are SGHNT and YENEEA. Trimming took off 0 bases at V and 1 base at J, with 8 bases between the two ends. The CDR3 consists of 15 residues. The CDR3 protein is CASSLESFGTDTQYF. The CDR3 coding sequence is TGTGCCAGCAGCTTAGAGTCCTTCGGCACAGATACGCAGTATTTT.

On this clone: A much larger clone differs from this one at a single base, so this may be a read error. The chain links TRBV2 to TRBJ1-2, with TRBD1 as a possible D gene (5 bases). V shed 6 bases and J shed 4 bases, with 6 bases lying between them. The germline CDR1 and CDR2 sequences are SNHLY and FYNNEI. This CDR3 is 11 amino acids long. The CDR3 nucleotides are TGTGCCAGCAGCAGGGTCTATGGCTACACCTTC. Its protein is CASSRVYGYTF.

This clone occurred a few times. The V gene is TRBV6-6, the J gene TRBJ2-7; D is uncertain. Trimming removed 8 bases from V and 4 bases from J, with 3 bases in between. Germline values: CDR1 MNHNY, CDR2 SVGAGI (reference sequence). This CDR3 is built from 9 residues. CDR3 region: CASGYEQYF. The CDR3 DNA is TGTGCCAGCGGGTACGAGCAGTACTTC.

V usage is TRBV11-2 and J usage is TRBJ2-1, with 9 bases matching TRBD2. The CDR3 has 15 amino acids. Germline CDR1 and CDR2: SGHAT and FQNNGV. Trimming cost V 5 bases and J 3 bases; bases outside gene matches: 5. CDR3 nucleotide sequence: TGTGCCAGCAGCCCGAGCGGGGGGCACTACAATGAGCAGTTCTTC. Its protein product is CASSPSGGHYNEQFF.

The DNA for the CDR3 is TGCGCCAGCAGCTTCCGGGGGGACATTCAGTACTTC. It is translated as CASSFRGDIQYF. This chain connects TRBV5-1 to TRBJ2-4; 7 bases line up with TRBD2. The junction had 1 base not matched to a gene; V was cut back by 2 bases and J by 8 bases. Germline V gives CDR1 SGHRS, CDR2 YFSETQ. CDR3 length: 12 amino acids.

The rearrangement joins TRBV6-5 to TRBJ2-2, with D perhaps TRBD2 (5 bases). Germline V CDR1 and CDR2: MNHEY, SVGAGI. The CDR3 runs to 14 residues. V lost 5 bases and J lost 0, with 7 bases in between. The CDR3 region is CASSPGANTGELFF. CDR3 nucleotides: TGTGCCAGCAGTCCCGGGGCGAACACCGGGGAGCTGTTTTTT.

The rearrangement uses TRBV6-7 and TRBJ1-5; D unclear. TRBV6-7 is annotated as an ORF whose role is uncertain. The CDR3 totals 13 residues. V lost 1 base and J lost 6, with 7 bases in between. The CDR3 sequence: CASSYFFTQPQHF. In DNA form, the CDR3 reads TGTGCCAGCAGTTACTTCTTCACTCAGCCCCAGCATTTT.

The sample holds a few counts of this clone. The rearrangement links TRBV9 to TRBJ2-1; D not certain. Germline V gene sequence: CDR1 SGDLS, CDR2 YYNGEE. V was pared by 0 bases and J by 10 bases, with 11 bases between. This CDR3 comprises 13 residues. The CDR3: CASSVVPGQEQFF. The CDR3 DNA sequence: TGTGCCAGCAGCGTAGTTCCGGGCCAAGAGCAGTTCTTC.

This clone showed up just a few times. This chain uses TRBV6-1 with TRBJ2-5; TRBD2 matches at 9 bases. This CDR3 is 16 amino acids long. Germline trimming cut 0 bases from V and 4 bases from J; bases unmatched to any gene: 6. The germline V gene encodes CDR1 MNHNS and CDR2 SASEGT. The CDR3 bases are TGTGCCAGCAGTGAAGCGGGGGGACTAGCTACAGAGACCCAGTACTTC. Its protein is CASSEAGGLATETQYF.

This clone was detected a few times. The chain joins TRBV11-3 to TRBJ2-5; the D gene is possibly TRBD1 (5 bases). Trimming took 8 bases from V and 1 from J, leaving 14 bases between them. Germline V gives CDR1 SGHNT, CDR2 YENEEA. The CDR3 has 14 residues. In nucleotides, the CDR3 is TGTGCCAGCTCTGAAGATGGGGCCCAAGAGACCCAGTACTTC. Amino acid sequence: CASSEDGAQETQYF.

This chain connects TRBV7-2 to TRBJ2-7; unclear D gene. Trimming took 4 bases from V and 0 from J, leaving 16 bases between them. The CDR3 runs to 16 residues. CDR1 SGHTA and CDR2 FQGNSA come from the germline V gene. The CDR3: CASSSTQETFSYEQYF. The CDR3 coding sequence is TGTGCCAGCAGCTCTACCCAGGAAACCTTCTCCTACGAGCAGTACTTC.

This chain connects TRBV7-2 to TRBJ1-4; D not certain. The V and J ends lost 1 base and 5 bases respectively, with 8 bases between them. CDR1 and CDR2 (germline): SGHTA, FQGNSA. CDR3 length: 14 residues. The CDR3 loop reads CASSLVGGNEKLFF. For the CDR3, the DNA is TGTGCCAGCAGCTTAGTTGGCGGAAATGAAAAACTGTTTTTT. The variable domain in full, with the rest retrieved from reference TRBV7-2 and TRBJ1-4, is GAGVSQSPSNKVTEKGKDVELRCDPISGHTALYWYRQSLGQGLEFLIYFQGNSAPDKSGLPSDRFSAERTGGSVSTLTIQRTQQEDSAVYLCASSLVGGNEKLFFGSGTQLSVL.